This T cell receptor beta chain comes out of a study of cytotoxic CD8 clonotypes in ibrutinib-treated CLL. The CDR3 consists of 17 residues. V was shortened by 5 bases and J by 9 bases, with 27 bases between the two germline ends. Germline V gene sequence: CDR1 SGHDT, CDR2 YYEEEE. This clone was found a few times. TCRdb's copy holds only in-frame clones and misses some; the assay was immunoSEQ multiplex PCR. The table has fewer than 400,000 clones, 67% seen once. Here the sequenced sample was PBMCs, taken after 36 months of ibrutinib treatment. This rearrangement joins TRBV5-6 to TRBJ1-5, with D hard to call. The TCR comes from a human donor with chronic lymphocytic leukemia. The CDR3 DNA is TGTGCCAGCAGATTCCGCCTCCGAGACGGGCCGTATATGCCCCAGCATTTT. This sequence encodes CASRFRLRDGPYMPQHF.